This TCR beta chain was captured in a study of cytomegalovirus exposure and HLA in healthy donors. Study conclusions and caveats: TCR beta chain V- and J-gene trimming was linked, in a later analysis, to a missense variant in DCLRE1C.

The primer mix had 60 Vbeta and 13 Jbeta primers. Authors' analysis steps: Later work found 74 million or so unique TCR beta chains, with 9 million to 13 million shared. The data were produced by immunoSEQ multiplex PCR, yet TCRdb's version contains in-frame clones alone and is incomplete. The V and J calls and clone size come from that table; D and trimming were worked out from the DNA. Of over 75,000 clones listed, approximately 9% are singletons. Concerning this clone itself: Its target is not known.

Sequenced material: PBMCs. This clonotype was sampled from a man aged 45-60 years in good health and CMV-seropositive.

The CDR3 sequence: CASSTGTATNEKLFF. CDR3 nucleotides: TGTGCCAGCAGCACCGGGACAGCAACTAATGAAAAACTGTTTTTT. This sequence joins TRBV28 and TRBJ1-4; 7 positions agree with TRBD1. Germline values: CDR1 MDHEN, CDR2 SYDVKM. The CDR3 loop spans 15 amino acids. Losses at the gene ends were 6 bases for V and 0 bases for J; bases not matched to a gene: 4.